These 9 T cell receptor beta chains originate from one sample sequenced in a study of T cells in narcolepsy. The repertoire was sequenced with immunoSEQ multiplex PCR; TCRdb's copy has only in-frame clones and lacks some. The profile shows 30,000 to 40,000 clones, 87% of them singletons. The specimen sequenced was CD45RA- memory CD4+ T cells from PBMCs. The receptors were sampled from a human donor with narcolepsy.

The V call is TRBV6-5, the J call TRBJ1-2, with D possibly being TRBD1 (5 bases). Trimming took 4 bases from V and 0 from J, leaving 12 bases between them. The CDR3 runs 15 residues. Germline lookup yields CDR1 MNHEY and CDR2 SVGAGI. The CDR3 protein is CASSSPRDANYGYTF. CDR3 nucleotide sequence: TGTGCCAGCAGTTCACCCCGGGACGCTAACTATGGCTACACCTTC.

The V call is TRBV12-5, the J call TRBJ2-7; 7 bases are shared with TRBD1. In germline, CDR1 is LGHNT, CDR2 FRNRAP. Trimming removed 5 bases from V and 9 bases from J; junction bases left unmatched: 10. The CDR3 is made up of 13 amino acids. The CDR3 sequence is CASGAGTAFVQYF. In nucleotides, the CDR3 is TGTGCTAGTGGTGCCGGGACAGCGTTTGTGCAGTACTTC.

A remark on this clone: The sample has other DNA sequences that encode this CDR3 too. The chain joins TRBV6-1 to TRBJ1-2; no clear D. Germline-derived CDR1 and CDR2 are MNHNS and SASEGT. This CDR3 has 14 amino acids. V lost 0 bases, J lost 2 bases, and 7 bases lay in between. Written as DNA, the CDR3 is TGTGCCAGCAGTGAAGCTGACCTAAACTATGGCTACACCTTC. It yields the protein CASSEADLNYGYTF.

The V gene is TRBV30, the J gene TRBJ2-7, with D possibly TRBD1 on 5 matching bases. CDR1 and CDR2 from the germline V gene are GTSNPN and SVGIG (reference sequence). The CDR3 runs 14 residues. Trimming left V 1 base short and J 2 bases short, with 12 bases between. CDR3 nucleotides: TGTGCCTGGAGTGGTCCAGGGCTCCCCTACGAGCAGTACTTC. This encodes CAWSGPGLPYEQYF.

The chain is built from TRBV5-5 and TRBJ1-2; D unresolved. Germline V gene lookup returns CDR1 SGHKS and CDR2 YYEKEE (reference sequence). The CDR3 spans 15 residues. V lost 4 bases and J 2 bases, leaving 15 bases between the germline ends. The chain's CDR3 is CASSPTEGPNYGYTF. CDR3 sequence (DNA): TGTGCCAGCAGCCCGACGGAGGGCCCGAACTATGGCTACACCTTC. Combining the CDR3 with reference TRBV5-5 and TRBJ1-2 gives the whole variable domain DAGVTQSPTHLIKTRGQQVTLRCSPISGHKSVSWYQQVLGQGPQFIFQYYEKEERGRGNFPDRFSARQFPNYSSELNVNALLLGDSALYLCASSPTEGPNYGYTFGSGTRLTVV.

CDR3 DNA sequence: TGTGCCAGCAGCTTGGGGGGAAACACCATATATTTT. Translation gives CASSLGGNTIYF. The chain employs TRBV5-4 and TRBJ1-3; unclear D gene. The CDR3 is 12 amino acids. Trimming took 0 bases from V and 4 from J, leaving 2 bases between them. Germline assignment: CDR1 SGHNT and CDR2 YYREEE (reference sequence).

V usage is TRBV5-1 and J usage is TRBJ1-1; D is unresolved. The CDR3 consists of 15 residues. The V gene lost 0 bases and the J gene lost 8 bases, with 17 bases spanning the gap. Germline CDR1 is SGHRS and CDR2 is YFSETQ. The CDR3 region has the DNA TGCGCCAGCAGCTTGGGAACGGCGGCGTCATACGAAGCTTTCTTT. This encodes CASSLGTAASYEAFF.

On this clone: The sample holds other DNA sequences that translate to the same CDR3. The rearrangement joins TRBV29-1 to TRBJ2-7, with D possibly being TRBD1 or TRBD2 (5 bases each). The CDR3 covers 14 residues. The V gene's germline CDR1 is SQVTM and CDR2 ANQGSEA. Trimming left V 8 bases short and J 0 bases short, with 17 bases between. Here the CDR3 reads CSTTGAGSSYEQYF. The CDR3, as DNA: TGCAGCACAACTGGGGCAGGGAGCTCCTACGAGCAGTACTTC.

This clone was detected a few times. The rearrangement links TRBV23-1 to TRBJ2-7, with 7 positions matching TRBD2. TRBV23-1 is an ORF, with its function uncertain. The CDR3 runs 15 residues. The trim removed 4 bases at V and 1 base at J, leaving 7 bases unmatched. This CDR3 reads CASSPGREWSYEQYF. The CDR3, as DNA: TGCGCCAGCAGTCCTGGGAGGGAATGGTCCTACGAGCAGTACTTC.